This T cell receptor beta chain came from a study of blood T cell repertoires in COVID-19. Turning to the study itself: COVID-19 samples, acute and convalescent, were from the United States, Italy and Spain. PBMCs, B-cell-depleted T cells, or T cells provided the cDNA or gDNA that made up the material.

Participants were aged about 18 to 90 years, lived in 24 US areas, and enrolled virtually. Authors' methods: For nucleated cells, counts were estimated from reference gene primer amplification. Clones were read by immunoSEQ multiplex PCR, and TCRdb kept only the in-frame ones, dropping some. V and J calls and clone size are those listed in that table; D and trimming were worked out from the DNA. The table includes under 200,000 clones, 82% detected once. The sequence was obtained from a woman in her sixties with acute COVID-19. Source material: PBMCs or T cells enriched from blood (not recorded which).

CDR3 coding DNA: TGTGCCAGCAGCTTATCGACAGGGATAAGTGGTGATGAAGCTTTCTTT. It codes for CASSLSTGISGDEAFF. The J gene is TRBJ1-1, the V gene TRBV7-9; 7 bases agree with TRBD1. J gave up 7 bases and V 2 bases, and 13 bases lay outside the gene matches. The V gene's germline CDR1 is SEHNR and CDR2 FQNEAQ (reference sequence). The CDR3 loop spans 16 amino acids. The full variable domain, its missing parts supplied by reference TRBV7-9 and TRBJ1-1, is DTGVSQNPRHKITKRGQNVTFRCDPISEHNRLYWYRQTLGQGPEFLTYFQNEAQLEKSRLLSDRFSAERPKGSFSTLEIQRTEQGDSAMYLCASSLSTGISGDEAFFGQGTRLTVV.